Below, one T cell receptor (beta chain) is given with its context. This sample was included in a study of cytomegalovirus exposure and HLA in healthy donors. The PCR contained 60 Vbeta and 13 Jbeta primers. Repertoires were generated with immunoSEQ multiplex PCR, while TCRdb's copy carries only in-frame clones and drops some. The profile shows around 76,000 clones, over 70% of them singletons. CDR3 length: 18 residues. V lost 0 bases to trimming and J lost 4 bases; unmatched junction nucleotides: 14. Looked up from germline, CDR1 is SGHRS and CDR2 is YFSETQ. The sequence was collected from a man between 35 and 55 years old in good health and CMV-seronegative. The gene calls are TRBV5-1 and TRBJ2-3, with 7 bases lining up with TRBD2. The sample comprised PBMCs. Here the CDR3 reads CASSLAYSTSVVADTQYF. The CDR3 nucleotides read TGCGCCAGCAGCTTGGCGTATTCAACTAGCGTGGTAGCAGATACGCAGTATTTT.